The next 22 T cell receptor beta chains were all read from a single sample in a study of cytomegalovirus exposure and HLA in healthy donors. PCR amplification relied on 60 Vbeta primers (plus 13 Jbeta primers). Sequencing was performed with immunoSEQ multiplex PCR; in TCRdb, only in-frame clones are kept and a portion is missing. The repertoire consists of more than 95,000 clones, with roughly 76% occurring once and the leading ten covering 2.5% to 3.5%. The sample was PBMCs. The receptors shown here come from a woman between 45 and 65 years old in good health and CMV-seronegative.

The chain couples TRBV5-3 to TRBJ2-7, with 8 bases aligning to TRBD2. TRBV5-3 is an ORF, and what it does is uncertain. V dropped 0 bases and J dropped 3; count of bases not matched to a gene: 11. CDR3 length: 17 amino acids. The CDR3 nucleotides are TGTGCCAGAAGCTTGGCGACTAGCGTGAACCAAAACTACGAGCAGTACTTC. Its translation: CARSLATSVNQNYEQYF.

This clone was observed once. The rearrangement joins TRBV6-6 to TRBJ2-1, with 11 bases matching TRBD2. Trimming cost V 6 bases and J 8 bases; bases outside gene matches: 6. The CDR3 runs to 14 residues. The germline gives CDR1 MNHNY, CDR2 SVGAGI (reference sequence). This CDR3 reads CASRVAGGVHEQFF. CDR3 nucleotide sequence: TGTGCCAGCAGAGTAGCGGGAGGGGTCCATGAGCAGTTCTTC.

V usage is TRBV4-2 and J usage is TRBJ2-1, with 14 bases identical to TRBD2. The CDR3 is 20 amino acids. Looked up from germline, CDR1 is LGHNA and CDR2 is YNFKEQ. V lost 0 bases, J lost 5 bases, and 12 bases stayed unmatched. Here the CDR3 reads CASSQDQGLAGVIGDNEQFF. CDR3 in DNA: TGTGCCAGCAGCCAAGATCAGGGACTAGCGGGAGTGATCGGAGACAATGAGCAGTTCTTC.

Remarks on this clone: The sample contains more than one DNA sequence encoding this CDR3. This rearrangement joins TRBV29-1 to TRBJ1-3; the D is unclear. CDR1 and CDR2 (germline): SQVTM, ANQGSEA. The CDR3 is made up of 11 amino acids. The ends were cut back, 2 bases at V and 3 bases at J, with 2 bases in the middle. The CDR3 nucleotides read TGCAGCGTTGAACTTGGAAACACCATATATTTT. Residues: CSVELGNTIYF.

V and J are TRBV7-6 and TRBJ2-5, with 8 bases identical to TRBD1. The junction had 15 bases not matched to a gene; V was cut back by 6 bases and J by 6 bases. The germline CDR1 and CDR2 sequences are SGHVS and FNYEAQ. The CDR3 sequence is 16 residues long. The CDR3 nucleotides are TGTGCCAGCAGTCCCGGGGCCGAAGACAGGGGCAAGACCCAGTACTTC. It translates to CASSPGAEDRGKTQYF.

This clone was counted a single time. The rearrangement links TRBV10-3 to TRBJ2-1, with 13 positions matching TRBD2. Germline lookup yields CDR1 ENHRY and CDR2 SYGVKD. V lost 4 bases to trimming and J lost 9 bases; unmatched junction nucleotides: 9. This CDR3 region has 16 residues. DNA for the CDR3: TGTGCCATCAGTGCCTCCGGACTAGCGGGAGATGGTGAGCAGTTCTTC. Translating gives CAISASGLAGDGEQFF.

This clone came up once. A junction boundary mismatches the germline segment, possibly from a read error. The rearrangement uses TRBV7-9 and TRBJ2-1; TRBD2 aligns across 10 bases. Per germline, CDR1 SEHNR and CDR2 FQNEAQ (reference sequence). The CDR3 is 13 residues long. The CDR3 nucleotides read TGTTCCAGCACCATAGGGCTAGCGGGAGATGAGTTCTTC. It specifies CSSTIGLAGDEFF.

V is TRBV13 and J is TRBJ2-5; a possible D gene is TRBD2 (6 bases). The CDR3 covers 14 residues. Germline lookup yields CDR1 PRHDT and CDR2 FYEKMQ (reference sequence). V lost 5 bases, J lost 4 bases, and 14 bases lay in between. CDR3 in amino acids: CASSRRDSRETQYF. CDR3 coding DNA: TGTGCCAGCAGCCGCCGGGACTCCCGAGAGACCCAGTACTTC.

The V call is TRBV6-4, the J call TRBJ2-3; a weak D match, TRBD2 (6 bases). Trimming cost V 3 bases and J 0 bases, with 7 bases left between them. The germline CDR1 and CDR2 sequences are MRHNA and SNTAGT. The length of the CDR3 is 14 residues. Written as DNA, the CDR3 is TGTGCCAGCAGTGAAAGCGGGAGCACAGATACGCAGTATTTT. Its translation: CASSESGSTDTQYF.

The chain uses TRBV5-4 and TRBJ1-1; possible D gene TRBD1, 6 bases. The V and J ends lost 4 bases and 1 base respectively, with 14 bases between them. The CDR3 is 15 residues long. The germline CDR1 and CDR2 sequences are SGHNT and YYREEE (reference sequence). The CDR3 protein is CASSGAGAANTEAFF. CDR3 nucleotide sequence: TGTGCCAGCAGCGGAGCAGGGGCTGCGAACACTGAAGCTTTCTTT.

The CDR3 here is CASSLGLVGDEQFF. The DNA of the CDR3 is TGTGCCAGCAGCTTGGGACTAGTGGGCGATGAGCAGTTCTTC. The J gene is TRBJ2-1, the V gene TRBV5-6; D may be TRBD2 (6 bases). Trimming stripped 0 bases from V and 8 bases from J, with 12 bases between. Germline V CDR1 and CDR2: SGHDT, YYEEEE. The length of the CDR3 is 14 residues.

J is TRBJ2-1 and V is TRBV4-3; D might be TRBD2 (7 bases). Trimming pared 4 bases from V and 5 bases from J, leaving 15 bases between. The length of the CDR3 is 15 residues. Germline CDR1 is LGHNA and CDR2 is YSLEER. CDR3 sequence reads: CASSRGLAENNEQFF. DNA of the CDR3: TGCGCCAGCAGCCGGGGGCTAGCGGAGAACAATGAGCAGTTCTTC.

This sequence joins TRBV11-1 and TRBJ1-1; 8 positions match TRBD1. Germline V gene data show CDR1 as SGHAT and CDR2 as FQDESV (reference sequence). Germline trimming cut 5 bases from V and 1 base from J; bases unmatched to any gene: 3. The CDR3 contains 14 residues. As DNA, the CDR3 is TGTGCCAGCAGCCGTGACAGGGGGAACACTGAAGCTTTCTTT. As protein: CASSRDRGNTEAFF.

Only a few counts were recorded for this clone. The chain joins TRBV28 to TRBJ2-7; maybe TRBD2 (5 bases). With 6 bases removed from V and 4 bases from J, the gap between germline ends came to 16 bases. The CDR3 is 14 residues long. Germline V gene sequence: CDR1 MDHEN, CDR2 SYDVKM. Here the CDR3 reads CASRPATTSYEQYF. CDR3 sequence (DNA): TGTGCCAGCAGACCTGCGACTACGTCTTACGAGCAGTACTTC.

This chain links TRBV28 with TRBJ2-2; TRBD2 matches at 7 bases. CDR1 and CDR2 (germline): MDHEN, SYDVKM. The CDR3 has 17 amino acids. J was trimmed by 5 bases and V by 6 bases; bases with no gene match: 15. Here the CDR3 reads CASSPPGGGAVTGELFF. In nucleotides, the CDR3 is TGTGCCAGCAGCCCCCCCGGGGGAGGGGCAGTGACCGGGGAGCTGTTTTTT.

The genes are TRBV11-2 and TRBJ2-7, with 7 positions matching TRBD2. Germline CDR1 SGHAT, CDR2 FQNNGV. The CDR3 runs 15 residues. Trimming took 1 base from V and 0 from J; bases not matched to a gene: 3. CDR3 sequence (DNA): TGTGCCAGCAGCTTAGTTGGCGGGAGCTCCTACGAGCAGTACTTC. It translates to CASSLVGGSSYEQYF.

The chain links TRBV5-4 to TRBJ2-7; 7 positions agree with TRBD1. Germline CDR1 and CDR2: SGHNT and YYREEE (reference sequence). The trim removed 4 bases at V and 5 bases at J, leaving 6 bases unmatched. This CDR3 is built from 13 residues. The CDR3 nucleotides are TGTGCCAGCAGCCCAGGGGGTATCAACGAGCAGTACTTC. Protein product: CASSPGGINEQYF.

A word on this clone: One junction end does not reproduce the germline sequence, and a read error may be involved. The CDR3 sequence is CSSSRTGGSNQPQHF. The CDR3 region has the DNA TGTTCCAGCAGCCGGACAGGGGGCTCCAATCAGCCCCAGCATTTT. This chain joins TRBV7-9 and TRBJ1-5, with 11 bases that match TRBD1. This CDR3 comprises 15 residues. Germline CDR1 is SEHNR and CDR2 is FQNEAQ (reference sequence).

The rearrangement links TRBV28 to TRBJ2-7; D is possibly TRBD2 (7 bases). This CDR3 region has 13 residues. CDR1 is MDHEN and CDR2 is SYDVKM in the germline V gene. The V end lost 7 bases, the J end lost 6 bases, and 16 bases lay between the germline ends. The CDR3 bases are TGTGCCAGCACCCTAGGGGGGGCAGGCGAGCAGTACTTC. Translated: CASTLGGAGEQYF.

This clone is a singleton in its sample. CDR3 sequence reads: CASLTGVGTEAFF. The CDR3 nucleotides are TGTGCCAGCTTAACAGGGGTCGGCACTGAAGCTTTCTTT. This chain connects TRBV19 to TRBJ1-1, with 7 positions matching TRBD1. J lost 4 bases, V lost 9 bases, and 8 bases had no gene match. The germline CDR1 and CDR2 sequences are LNHDA and SQIVND (reference sequence). The CDR3 covers 13 residues.

The V and J genes are TRBV4-2 and TRBJ2-5, with a tentative D call TRBD1 (6 bases). CDR3 size: 15 residues. V gave up 0 bases and J gave up 5 bases, with 13 bases separating them. Per germline, CDR1 LGHNA and CDR2 YNFKEQ. The CDR3 DNA reads as TGTGCCAGCAGCCAAGATATGGGTAGGGGGGAGACCCAGTACTTC. Amino acid sequence: CASSQDMGRGETQYF.

The V call is TRBV6-5, the J call TRBJ2-2; no definite D call. Germline V gene lookup returns CDR1 MNHEY and CDR2 SVGAGI. Trimming pared 0 bases from V and 6 bases from J, leaving 8 bases between. CDR3 length: 14 residues. CDR3 sequence (DNA): TGTGCCAGCAGTTACTCAAATTCGGCCGGGGAGCTGTTTTTT. Translating it yields CASSYSNSAGELFF.